This T cell receptor beta chain was sequenced in a study of T cells in Graves' hyperthyroidism and ophthalmopathy. TCR beta CDR3 regions were amplified from RNA transcripts. First-round RT-PCR targeting the TCR CDR3 was performed with the HTBI primer set. TCRdb re-analysed the multiplex PCR reads in MiXCR, keeping a single row per CDR3 protein. In the table there are approximately 520,000 distinct CDR3 sequences, less than 25% of which are singletons. CDR1 and CDR2 from the germline V gene are ENHRY and SYGVKD. CDR3 size: 14 residues. The junction had 6 bases not matched to a gene; V was cut back by 6 bases and J by 4 bases.

Sequenced sample: blood. This TCR came from a woman between 25 and 40 years old with Graves' ophthalmopathy. The genes are TRBV10-3 and TRBJ2-5; 9 bases line up with TRBD1. CDR3 nucleotides: TGTGCCATCAGGAGCGGACAGGGGACAGAGACCCAGTACTTC. Translated, it gives CAIRSGQGTETQYF.